The next 31 T cell receptor beta chains were all read from a single sample in a study of T-cell memory formation after mild COVID-19. TCRdb called the 5' RACE reads again in MiXCR, with one record for every CDR3 protein. Counted here are more than 150,000 distinct CDR3 sequences, about 22% occurring once; the ten biggest clones make up about 23%. Sequencing was done on a sample of PBMCs or a T cell subset sorted from them (not recorded which). These receptors were taken from an adult woman who had mild COVID-19 (a few samples of this study predate the infection). Cell type and time point are not known.

This clonotype was recorded a few times. The V gene is TRBV12-3 or TRBV12-4, the J gene TRBJ2-3; 12 bases map to TRBD2. This CDR3 region has 16 residues. V shed 5 bases and J 3 bases; nucleotides not matched to a gene: 6. CDR3 nucleotides: TGTGCCAGCAGTCCGAAGCTAGCGGGGGGGACAGATACGCAGTATTTT. This translates into CASSPKLAGGTDTQYF.

The sample holds a few counts of this clonotype. The chain carries TRBV28 and TRBJ2-3; perhaps TRBD1 as D (5 bases). The CDR3 covers 14 residues. Trimming left V 6 bases short and J 3 bases short, with 13 bases between. CDR1 is MDHEN and CDR2 is SYDVKM in the germline V gene. CDR3 protein: CASSPRVRTDTQYF. CDR3 coding DNA: TGTGCCAGCAGCCCCAGGGTACGGACAGATACGCAGTATTTT. Full variable domain (outside the CDR3, taken from reference TRBV28 and TRBJ2-3): DVKVTQSSRYLVKRTGEKVFLECVQDMDHENMFWYRQDPGLGLRLIYFSYDVKMKEKGDIPEGYSVSREKKERFSLILESASTNQTSMYLCASSPRVRTDTQYFGPGTRLTVL.

This clonotype came up many times. V gene TRBV12-3 or TRBV12-4 combines with J gene TRBJ2-1; 15 nucleotides agree with TRBD2. V shed 7 bases, J shed 0 bases, and the junction held 4 bases outside the gene matches. The CDR3 consists of 17 residues. CDR3 nucleotide sequence: TGTGCCAGCACCGGGACTAGCGGGGGGAGCTCCTACAATGAGCAGTTCTTC. It is translated as CASTGTSGGSSYNEQFF.

The rearrangement joins TRBV25-1 to TRBJ2-5; 9 positions match TRBD1. The V gene's germline CDR1 is MGHDK and CDR2 SYGVNS. V lost 3 bases, J lost 4 bases, and 6 bases stayed unmatched. The CDR3 spans 15 residues. The CDR3 spells CASSDGGQGLETQYF. The DNA for the CDR3 is TGTGCCAGCAGTGATGGGGGACAGGGTTTAGAGACCCAGTACTTC.

The rearrangement links TRBV12-3 or TRBV12-4 to TRBJ2-3; no clear D gene. The length of the CDR3 is 13 residues. V was shortened by 4 bases and J by 4 bases, with 9 bases between the two germline ends. The CDR3 coding sequence is TGTGCCAGCAGTTACCTTGGATCAGATACGCAGTATTTT. Its protein is CASSYLGSDTQYF.

This clonotype showed up just a few times. This chain links TRBV7-2 with TRBJ2-1; 13 nucleotides match TRBD2. Looked up from germline, CDR1 is SGHTA and CDR2 is FQGNSA. V gave up 3 bases and J gave up 6 bases; unmatched junction bases: 5. There are 16 residues in the CDR3. CDR3 sequence: CASSFPGLAGPNEQFF. The DNA of the CDR3 is TGTGCCAGCAGCTTCCCGGGACTAGCGGGGCCCAATGAGCAGTTCTTC. The entire variable domain, with the rest obtained from reference TRBV7-2 and TRBJ2-1, is as follows: GAGVSQSPSNKVTEKGKDVELRCDPISGHTALYWYRQSLGQGLEFLIYFQGNSAPDKSGLPSDRFSAERTGGSVSTLTIQRTQQEDSAVYLCASSFPGLAGPNEQFFGPGTRLTVL.

This clonotype has only a few counts. The V and J genes are TRBV7-9 and TRBJ1-2; 8 bases align to TRBD1. Germline loops: CDR1 SEHNR, CDR2 FQNEAQ (reference sequence). The CDR3 contains 14 residues. Unmatched junction bases numbered 5, after V lost 5 bases and J lost 3 bases. The CDR3 spells CASSGQTGDYGYTF. CDR3 DNA: TGTGCCAGCAGCGGCCAGACAGGGGACTATGGCTACACCTTC.

This rearrangement joins TRBV6-2 or TRBV6-3 to TRBJ2-5, with D possibly TRBD2 on 5 matching bases. The CDR3 spans 15 residues. The V end was cut by 4 bases, the J end by 1 base, with 13 bases between. Per the germline V gene, CDR1 is MNHEY and CDR2 is SVGEGT. DNA for the CDR3: TGTGCCAGCAGTTCTAAGGAGGTCCCCCAAGAGACCCAGTACTTC. Amino acids: CASSSKEVPQETQYF.

The chain links TRBV7-9 to TRBJ1-1; D ambiguous. Trimming took off 3 bases at V and 5 bases at J, with 16 bases between the two ends. CDR3 length equals 15 residues. The germline V gene has CDR1 SEHNR and CDR2 FQNEAQ (reference sequence). The chain's CDR3 is CASSFDYSQGTEAFF. The CDR3 DNA is TGTGCCAGCAGCTTTGACTACAGCCAAGGGACTGAAGCTTTCTTT.

The CDR3 DNA reads TGTGCCAGCAGTGATGGGAACACCGGGGAGCTGTTTTTT. Translating it yields CASSDGNTGELFF. This sequence joins TRBV6-1 and TRBJ2-2; no clear D gene. CDR3 length: 13 amino acids. Germline V gene sequence: CDR1 MNHNS, CDR2 SASEGT. V was shortened by 3 bases and J by 1 base, with 3 bases between the two germline ends.

The V gene is TRBV21-1, the J gene TRBJ1-3; the D call TRBD1 from the table was never checked on the DNA. TRBV21-1 is noted as a pseudogene. This CDR3 comprises 16 residues. Written as DNA, the CDR3 is TGTGCCAGCAGCAAAAAGGGGCAGGGACATGAAAACACCATATATTTT. This gives the protein CASSKKGQGHENTIYF.

J is TRBJ2-2 and V is TRBV3-1; TRBD2 matches at 7 bases. Per germline, CDR1 LGHDT and CDR2 YNNKEL (reference sequence). The CDR3 loop spans 15 amino acids. V lost 4 bases and J lost 4; bases outside the gene matches: 6. The chain's CDR3 is CASSPGRVGTGELFF. The DNA of the CDR3 is TGTGCCAGCAGCCCGGGGAGGGTCGGCACCGGGGAGCTGTTTTTT.

This sequence joins TRBV28 and TRBJ1-1; 10 bases are shared with TRBD1. Germline CDR1 MDHEN, CDR2 SYDVKM. The trim removed 4 bases at V and 1 base at J, leaving 9 bases unmatched. CDR3 length: 17 amino acids. The CDR3 here is CASSSYDRGPRNTEAFF. In DNA form, the CDR3 reads TGTGCCAGCAGTTCCTATGACAGGGGGCCCCGGAACACTGAAGCTTTCTTT.

CDR3 DNA: TGCGCCAGCAGCCCGCAAGGGACTAGCGTCTACAATGAGCAGTTCTTC. As protein: CASSPQGTSVYNEQFF. The genes are TRBV4-1 and TRBJ2-1, with TRBD2 identical over 10 bases. The CDR3 spans 16 residues. V was clipped by 4 bases and J by 3 bases; unmatched bases: 6. Germline loops: CDR1 MGHRA, CDR2 YSYEKL.

This chain connects TRBV12-3 or TRBV12-4 to TRBJ1-1; D gene unclear. The CDR3 is 11 amino acids. V lost 6 bases to trimming and J lost 7 bases, with 9 bases between them. Here the CDR3 reads CASSPAVEAFF. Written as DNA, the CDR3 is TGTGCCAGCAGCCCCGCGGTTGAAGCTTTCTTT.

This clonotype has only a few counts. The chain combines TRBV7-6 with TRBJ2-7; 8 bases are a match to TRBD1. The germline V gene has CDR1 SGHVS and CDR2 FNYEAQ. This CDR3 spans 17 amino acids. V lost 1 base and J lost 3; bases outside the gene matches: 11. The CDR3 spells CASSLGLIGQGFYEQYF. CDR3 DNA: TGTGCCAGCAGCTTAGGGTTAATCGGACAGGGATTCTACGAGCAGTACTTC. Full variable domain (outside the CDR3, taken from reference TRBV7-6 and TRBJ2-7): GAGVSQSPRYKVTKRGQDVALRCDPISGHVSLYWYRQALGQGPEFLTYFNYEAQQDKSGLPNDRFSAERPEGSISTLTIQRTEQRDSAMYRCASSLGLIGQGFYEQYFGPGTRLTVT.

The rearrangement joins TRBV5-6 to TRBJ2-7; D gene unclear. CDR1 SGHDT and CDR2 YYEEEE come from the germline V gene. The ends were cut back, 4 bases at V and 4 bases at J, with 9 bases in the middle. The CDR3 is 12 residues long. The CDR3 loop reads CASSASNYEQYF. CDR3 in DNA: TGTGCCAGCAGCGCCTCTAATTACGAGCAGTACTTC.

The rearrangement uses TRBV5-1 and TRBJ1-1; the D gene is possibly TRBD1 (5 bases). CDR3 length: 15 amino acids. The V and J ends lost 0 bases and 3 bases respectively, with 12 bases between them. The V gene's germline CDR1 is SGHRS and CDR2 YFSETQ. CDR3 loop: CASSLGDRGDTEAFF. The CDR3 DNA reads TGCGCCAGCAGCTTGGGGGACCGAGGGGACACTGAAGCTTTCTTT.

This clonotype was picked up many times. J is TRBJ2-3 and V is TRBV7-9; 10 positions agree with TRBD2. The CDR3 covers 17 residues. The junction had 8 bases not matched to a gene; V was cut back by 4 bases and J by 1 base. Germline-derived CDR1 and CDR2 are SEHNR and FQNEAQ (reference sequence). CDR3 in DNA: TGTGCCAGCAGCTCTTCGACTAGCGGGTTTGGCACAGATACGCAGTATTTT. Translation gives CASSSSTSGFGTDTQYF.

This chain joins TRBV7-9 and TRBJ1-2; tentatively, D is TRBD1 (6 bases). V was pared by 5 bases and J by 6 bases, with 16 bases between. There are 14 residues in the CDR3. Germline V CDR1 and CDR2: SEHNR, FQNEAQ (reference sequence). CDR3 in amino acids: CASSPPGQFDGYTF. In DNA form, the CDR3 reads TGTGCCAGCAGCCCGCCGGGACAATTTGATGGCTACACCTTC. Using reference TRBV7-9 and TRBJ1-2 for the parts outside the CDR3, the full variable domain is DTGVSQNPRHKITKRGQNVTFRCDPISEHNRLYWYRQTLGQGPEFLTYFQNEAQLEKSRLLSDRFSAERPKGSFSTLEIQRTEQGDSAMYLCASSPPGQFDGYTFGSGTRLTVV.

The chain couples TRBV7-9 to TRBJ1-1; TRBD1 might be the D (6 bases). V was clipped by 4 bases and J by 3 bases, with 15 bases between them. Germline CDR1 reads SEHNR; CDR2 reads FQNEAQ (reference sequence). The CDR3 extends over 15 amino acids. The CDR3 nucleotides are TGTGCCAGCAGCTCGATACAGGGTAGGGACACTGAAGCTTTCTTT. Protein product: CASSSIQGRDTEAFF. The entire variable domain, with the rest obtained from reference TRBV7-9 and TRBJ1-1, is as follows: DTGVSQNPRHKITKRGQNVTFRCDPISEHNRLYWYRQTLGQGPEFLTYFQNEAQLEKSRLLSDRFSAERPKGSFSTLEIQRTEQGDSAMYLCASSSIQGRDTEAFFGQGTRLTVV.

The V and J genes are TRBV19 and TRBJ2-1, with D maybe TRBD1 (5 bases). This CDR3 is built from 15 residues. The V gene lost 5 bases and the J gene lost 4 bases, with 15 bases spanning the gap. Germline V gene lookup returns CDR1 LNHDA and CDR2 SQIVND (reference sequence). This CDR3 is CASSSAGHPYNEQFF. CDR3 sequence (DNA): TGTGCCAGTAGTTCCGCCGGACACCCTTACAATGAGCAGTTCTTC.

The chain joins TRBV6-5 to TRBJ2-7; 9 bases map to TRBD2. This CDR3 comprises 15 residues. Germline CDR1 is MNHEY and CDR2 is SVGAGI. J lost 7 bases, V lost 0 bases, and 7 bases had no gene match. The CDR3 bases are TGTGCCAGCAGTTACTCCCTAGCGGGAATGTGGGAGCAGTACTTC. Translating gives CASSYSLAGMWEQYF.

This chain connects TRBV9 to TRBJ2-7, with D possibly being TRBD1 or TRBD2 (5 bases each). V gave up 2 bases and J gave up 2 bases, with 23 bases separating them. CDR1 is SGDLS and CDR2 is YYNGEE in the germline V gene. The CDR3 sequence is 18 residues long. DNA for the CDR3: TGTGCCAGCAGCGTCAACCCCGAGGGGAGCCTATTTACCTACGAGCAGTACTTC. Translating gives CASSVNPEGSLFTYEQYF.

V gene TRBV27 combines with J gene TRBJ2-1; 15 bases match TRBD2. Germline V lookup: CDR1 MNHEY, CDR2 SMNVEV (reference sequence). Losses at the gene ends were 5 bases for V and 4 bases for J; bases not matched to a gene: 12. CDR3 length: 19 amino acids. For the CDR3, the DNA is TGTGCCAGCAGTACACCCGGACTAGCGGGGGGGCGTAGGTACAATGAGCAGTTCTTC. Amino acid sequence: CASSTPGLAGGRRYNEQFF.

This clonotype was counted a few times. This chain connects TRBV4-1 to TRBJ2-5; TRBD2 is a possible D gene (5 bases). Trimming took off 1 base at V and 4 bases at J, with 13 bases between the two ends. There are 15 residues in the CDR3. CDR1 and CDR2 (germline): MGHRA, YSYEKL. The CDR3 protein is CASSQAGIGGETQYF. Here the CDR3 DNA reads TGCGCCAGCAGCCAAGCAGGAATCGGAGGAGAGACCCAGTACTTC.

This clonotype has just a few counts. V and J are TRBV29-1 and TRBJ2-7, with D possibly matching TRBD1 (6 bases). The CDR3 length is 13 residues. Trimming removed 8 bases from V and 0 bases from J, with 14 bases in between. Germline CDR1 reads SQVTM; CDR2 reads ANQGSEA. The CDR3 sequence: CSIHQGSSYEQYF. CDR3 nucleotides: TGCAGCATACATCAGGGGAGCTCCTACGAGCAGTACTTC.

There are a few counts of this clonotype. This sequence joins TRBV25-1 and TRBJ2-7; D remains ambiguous. Trimming left V 3 bases short and J 7 bases short, with 19 bases between. The CDR3 is 15 residues long. CDR1 MGHDK and CDR2 SYGVNS come from the germline V gene. The CDR3 sequence is CASSEHYTPLREQYF. The CDR3 DNA reads TGTGCCAGCAGTGAGCATTACACCCCGTTAAGAGAGCAGTACTTC.

V usage is TRBV2 and J usage is TRBJ2-2, with TRBD2 as a possible D gene (7 bases). The CDR3 spans 16 residues. CDR1 is SNHLY, CDR2 FYNNEI, per germline. The ends were cut back, 3 bases at V and 3 bases at J, with 14 bases in the middle. The CDR3 nucleotides are TGTGCCAGCAGTGACCCCAAGGGGGGGGACACCGGGGAGCTGTTTTTT. Amino acids: CASSDPKGGDTGELFF.

This clonotype has only a few counts. V is TRBV12-3 or TRBV12-4 and J is TRBJ1-1; a possible D gene is TRBD1 (6 bases). The CDR3 spans 16 residues. The V end lost 0 bases, the J end lost 5 bases, and 16 bases lay between the germline ends. CDR3 sequence reads: CASSLAGWGRGTEAFF. For the CDR3, the DNA is TGTGCCAGCAGTTTAGCAGGGTGGGGAAGGGGGACTGAAGCTTTCTTT.

The chain joins TRBV4-1 to TRBJ1-4, with 8 bases matching TRBD1. This CDR3 is 19 amino acids long. Trimming at V came to 6 bases and at J to 7 bases, leaving 22 bases not matched to a gene. CDR1 and CDR2 (germline): MGHRA, YSYEKL. CDR3 bases: TGCGCCAGCAGACCCCTTGGACAGGGCGGCGGGCGGGTTGGTGAAAAACTGTTTTTT. Translation gives CASRPLGQGGGRVGEKLFF.